These T cell receptor beta chains were read from a single sample in a study of blood T cell repertoires in COVID-19. Assay: immunoSEQ multiplex PCR; the TCRdb copy retains only in-frame clones and omits some. The sample lists some 490,000 clones, roughly nine tenths seen once, with 6.5% to 9.5% in the top ten. Source material: PBMCs or T cells enriched from blood (not recorded which). The receptors come from an older woman who had recovered from COVID-19. CDR3s include the opening cysteine and the closing phenylalanine or tryptophan. D genes are given only for firm matches. Part of the rows lack a size; the others show once, few, many or a class for expanded clones.

- | TRBJ1-6 | few | TRBV13 | TGTGCCAGCAGCTTAGAGAGCTCCTATAATTCACCCCTCCACTTT | CASSLESSYNSPLHF
- | TRBJ2-5 | - | TRBV4-1 | TGCGCCAGCAGCCAAAGCCCCCTGACCGCGATCGGGGTCCGAGAGACCCAGTACTTC | CASSQSPLTAIGVRETQYF
- | TRBJ2-2 | - | TRBV5-1 | TGCGCCAGCAGCTTGTTCGACAGGACGGGCACCGGGGAGCTGTTTTTT | CASSLFDRTGTGELFF
TRBD1 | TRBJ2-7 | once | TRBV25-1 | TGTGCCAGCAGTGGGGACAGGGGGCTGAACGAGCAGTACTTC | CASSGDRGLNEQYF
- | TRBJ1-5 | - | TRBV27 | TGTGCCAGCAGCCTCAGGCCCAATCAGCCCCAGCATTTT | CASSLRPNQPQHF
- | TRBJ2-3 | - | TRBV4-1 | TGCGCCAGCAGCCCAAACTCCCGCTTTGAGCTAACCGTCACAGATACGCAGTATTTT | CASSPNSRFELTVTDTQYF
TRBD1 | TRBJ1-1 | - | TRBV5-1 | TGCGCCAGCAGCGTTGGGACAGGGGGCTGGAACACTGAAGCTTTCTTT | CASSVGTGGWNTEAFF
TRBD2 | TRBJ2-3 | - | TRBV20-1 | TGCAGTGCCACGACTAGCGGTGAGCAGTATTTT | CSATTSGEQYF
- | TRBJ2-5 | once | TRBV5-1 | TGCGCCAGCAGCTTGGATCCGGGTTACCAAGAGACCCAGTACTTC | CASSLDPGYQETQYF
- | TRBJ2-7 | - | TRBV21-1 | TGTGCCAGCAGCAAACTTGGCCACGAGCAGTACTTC | CASSKLGHEQYF
- | TRBJ1-1 | - | TRBV27 | TGTGCCAGCAGTTCCTCAGTCTCAGGGAGGTGGGCTTTCTTT | CASSSSVSGRWAFF
- | TRBJ2-7 | - | TRBV19 | TGTGCCAGTAGCCCCAGGACAACCCCTTACGAGCAGTACTTC | CASSPRTTPYEQYF
- | TRBJ1-6 | once | TRBV14 | TGTGCCAGCAGCCAAGAAAGGGGTTCACCCCTCCACTTT | CASSQERGSPLHF
- | TRBJ1-2 | once | TRBV6-5 | TGTGCCAGCAAAGGACAGTTGTTAGCTAACTATGGCTACACCTTC | CASKGQLLANYGYTF
- | TRBJ2-1 | - | TRBV10-2 | TGCGCCAGCAGTGGAGGCGAGGCGGGGATCCAGGAGCAGTTCTTC | CASSGGEAGIQEQFF
TRBD2 | TRBJ2-1 | - | TRBV5-1 | TGCGCCAGCAGCACCTGGACTAGCGGGGGCATCTCCTACAATGAGCAGTTCTTC | CASSTWTSGGISYNEQFF
- | TRBJ2-7 | - | TRBV18 | TGTGCCAGCTCACCAGGCAGGCGATCCTACGAGCAGTACTTC | CASSPGRRSYEQYF
TRBD2 | TRBJ2-7 | - | TRBV13 | TGTGCCAGCAGCTTAGGGATGGGAGCGGGGGGACTCTACGAGCAGTACTTC | CASSLGMGAGGLYEQYF